Listed below are T cell receptor beta chains from one sample, sequenced in a study of T cells in Graves' hyperthyroidism and ophthalmopathy. Each CDR3 protein gets one entry after TCRdb re-called the multiplex PCR reads with MiXCR. The sample has approximately 430,000 distinct CDR3 sequences, about 15% seen once; the top ten hold around 13%. The sample was blood. These TCRs come from a young man with Graves' ophthalmopathy. CDR3s include the opening cysteine and the closing phenylalanine or tryptophan. Fields, in order: V gene, J gene, CDR3 protein.

V: TRBV12-3/TRBV12-4
J: TRBJ2-7
CDR3: CASSLLADSYEQYF

V: TRBV19
J: TRBJ2-1
CDR3: CASSMSSGIVVF

V: TRBV4-1
J: TRBJ2-7
CDR3: CASSQEGFSYEQYF

V: TRBV3-1
J: TRBJ2-7
CDR3: CASSIGQGPYEQYF

V: TRBV20-1
J: TRBJ2-1
CDR3: CSARVTSGPNEQFF

V: TRBV30
J: TRBJ2-5
CDR3: CAWGGPGTQYF

V: TRBV4-1
J: TRBJ2-7
CDR3: CASSLRDAYEQYF

V: TRBV2
J: TRBJ2-5
CDR3: CASSELVVETQYF

V: TRBV7-9
J: TRBJ2-7
CDR3: CASSEYGAFSSYEQYF

V: TRBV20-1
J: TRBJ2-7
CDR3: CSARAPQDMSYEQYF

V: TRBV3-1
J: TRBJ2-1
CDR3: CASSQVWQGGDNEQFF

V: TRBV6-1
J: TRBJ1-2
CDR3: CASSDGRGGYTF

V: TRBV2
J: TRBJ2-3
CDR3: CASSVAGGRTDTQYF

V: TRBV3-1
J: TRBJ2-7
CDR3: CASSSHPATSGYEQYF

V: TRBV9
J: TRBJ2-7
CDR3: CASSATNGFPYEQYF

V: TRBV6-1
J: TRBJ1-1
CDR3: CASTHGGDYEAFF